The 21 T cell receptor beta chains in this list originate from one sample, sequenced in a study of radiotherapy plus CTLA-4 blockade in lung cancer. Method: immunoSEQ multiplex PCR; TCRdb's copy keeps in-frame clones and lacks some. The repertoire has about 97,000 clones, about 70% of them found once; the top ten carry about 3%. Sequenced here: peripheral blood, sampled from a patient treated with radiotherapy plus ipilimumab. The origin of the receptors is a human donor with non-small cell lung cancer who had a partial response to radiotherapy plus ipilimumab. Some clones in this sample may be carry-over from other donors' samples.

The rearrangement uses TRBV4-3 and TRBJ2-2; 8 nucleotides line up with TRBD1. This CDR3 spans 15 amino acids. V lost 4 bases, J lost 2 bases, and 3 bases stayed unmatched. Germline V gene sequence: CDR1 LGHNA, CDR2 YSLEER. The CDR3 DNA reads TGCGCCAGCAGCCTTCAGGGGGCTAACACCGGGGAGCTGTTTTTT. It is translated as CASSLQGANTGELFF.

The chain uses TRBV9 and TRBJ2-2; D might be TRBD2 (5 bases). Per the germline V gene, CDR1 is SGDLS and CDR2 is YYNGEE. V was clipped by 2 bases and J by 3 bases, with 14 bases between them. The CDR3 is made up of 16 amino acids. The CDR3 bases are TGTGCCAGCAGCGTGTCCTCCCGGACTGACACCGGGGAGCTGTTTTTT. This sequence encodes CASSVSSRTDTGELFF.

This chain connects TRBV5-1 to TRBJ2-5; D is ambiguous. The CDR3 runs to 15 residues. Trimming took 3 bases from V and 5 from J, leaving 17 bases between them. Germline-derived CDR1 and CDR2 are SGHRS and YFSETQ. The CDR3 here is CASSSALYGLETQYF. CDR3 bases: TGCGCCAGCAGCTCTGCTTTGTACGGGTTGGAGACCCAGTACTTC. The variable domain in full, completed from reference TRBV5-1 and TRBJ2-5, reads KAGVTQTPRYLIKTRGQQVTLSCSPISGHRSVSWYQQTPGQGLQFLFEYFSETQRNKGNFPGRFSGRQFSNSRSEMNVSTLELGDSALYLCASSSALYGLETQYFGPGTRLLVL.

The CDR3 sequence is CASSRGAGGFNEQFF. DNA for the CDR3: TGTGCCAGCAGCCGCGGCGCGGGGGGTTTCAATGAGCAGTTCTTC. The J gene is TRBJ2-1, the V gene TRBV7-2; 8 positions match TRBD2. Germline trimming cut 5 bases from V and 6 bases from J; bases unmatched to any gene: 9. This CDR3 spans 15 amino acids. Germline V gives CDR1 SGHTA, CDR2 FQGNSA.

This chain uses TRBV11-3 with TRBJ1-5; D unresolved. The germline V gene has CDR1 SGHNT and CDR2 YENEEA. Trimming removed 0 bases at V and 6 bases at J, with 12 bases between. This CDR3 has 15 amino acids. In DNA form, the CDR3 reads TGTGCCAGCAGCTTAGAGGGCAAGGAGGGTCAGCCCCAGCATTTT. This sequence encodes CASSLEGKEGQPQHF.

The chain joins TRBV30 to TRBJ1-4; tentatively, D is TRBD1 (6 bases). CDR3 length equals 15 residues. The V and J ends lost 2 bases and 0 bases respectively, with 10 bases between them. The germline CDR1 and CDR2 sequences are GTSNPN and SVGIG (reference sequence). CDR3 loop: CAWSPRTATNEKLFF. DNA for the CDR3: TGTGCCTGGAGTCCCCGGACAGCAACTAATGAAAAACTGTTTTTT.

The J gene is TRBJ2-4, the V gene TRBV4-2; TRBD2 might be the D (5 bases). Germline assignment: CDR1 LGHNA and CDR2 YNFKEQ. CDR3 size: 17 residues. Trimming removed 7 bases at V and 6 bases at J, with 25 bases between. CDR3 sequence reads: CASNKRVGDPVGNIQYF. The CDR3 DNA reads TGTGCCAGCAACAAAAGGGTGGGAGACCCCGTGGGAAACATTCAGTACTTC.

The chain combines TRBV29-1 with TRBJ2-6; TRBD1 matches at 9 bases. The CDR3 contains 16 residues. Germline loops: CDR1 SQVTM, CDR2 ANQGSEA. V lost 3 bases and J lost 2; bases outside the gene matches: 5. CDR3 loop: CSVEGQGSPGANVLTF. CDR3 sequence (DNA): TGCAGCGTTGAGGGACAGGGAAGTCCTGGGGCCAACGTCCTGACTTTC. The full variable domain, its missing parts supplied by reference TRBV29-1 and TRBJ2-6, is SAVISQKPSRDICQRGTSLTIQCQVDSQVTMMFWYRQQPGQSLTLIATANQGSEATYESGFVIDKFPISRPNLTFSTLTVSNMSPEDSSIYLCSVEGQGSPGANVLTFGAGSRLTVL.

This clone was detected only a few times. The sample has other DNA sequences that encode this CDR3 too. The gene calls are TRBV9 and TRBJ2-3, with D perhaps TRBD2 (6 bases). Per the germline V gene, CDR1 is SGDLS and CDR2 is YYNGEE. V was pared by 0 bases and J by 3 bases, with 14 bases between. There are 16 residues in the CDR3. CDR3 nucleotides: TGTGCCAGCAGCGTAGGTCCGGGGGAAGGAACAGATACGCAGTATTTT. Its translation: CASSVGPGEGTDTQYF.

The chain joins TRBV29-1 to TRBJ2-7, with D tentatively TRBD2 (7 bases). Germline V gene sequence: CDR1 SQVTM, CDR2 ANQGSEA. This CDR3 contains 14 residues. V was shortened by 4 bases and J by 3 bases, with 16 bases between the two germline ends. The CDR3 region has the DNA TGCAGCGTTGGAGGGGGGGGTCCGAACTACGAGCAGTACTTC. This sequence encodes CSVGGGGPNYEQYF.

The chain combines TRBV28 with TRBJ2-1; D is undetermined. Germline-derived CDR1 and CDR2 are MDHEN and SYDVKM. Trimming removed 8 bases at V and 2 bases at J, with 7 bases between. This CDR3 comprises 12 residues. CDR3 residues: CASESTYNEQFF. The CDR3 DNA reads TGTGCCAGCGAAAGCACCTACAATGAGCAGTTCTTC.

This clone was recorded a few times. The CDR3 region is CASSSPNTEAFF. DNA for the CDR3: TGTGCCAGCAGTAGCCCGAACACTGAAGCTTTCTTT. The chain has TRBV28 and TRBJ1-1; D call uncertain. CDR3 length equals 12 residues. The V gene's germline CDR1 is MDHEN and CDR2 SYDVKM. V lost 5 bases and J lost 1, with 5 bases in between.

This clone showed up just a few times. The chain is built from TRBV9 and TRBJ1-1; maybe TRBD1 (6 bases). V was trimmed by 4 bases and J by 7 bases, leaving 11 bases between them. Germline V gene lookup returns CDR1 SGDLS and CDR2 YYNGEE. This CDR3 comprises 12 residues. CDR3 region: CASSPGDIEAFF. The DNA for the CDR3 is TGTGCCAGCAGCCCCGGGGACATTGAAGCTTTCTTT.

The chain joins TRBV6-1 to TRBJ1-1, with D perhaps matching TRBD1 (5 bases). The CDR3 has 13 residues. The germline gives CDR1 MNHNS, CDR2 SASEGT. V shed 4 bases and J shed 4 bases, with 10 bases lying between them. Here the CDR3 DNA reads TGTGCCAGCAGTGGAAGGGGCGGCACTGAAGCTTTCTTT. It translates to CASSGRGGTEAFF.

This clone turned up a few times. The chain carries TRBV10-3 and TRBJ2-1; 11 bases agree with TRBD2. The germline CDR1 and CDR2 sequences are ENHRY and SYGVKD. This CDR3 contains 13 residues. V lost 10 bases, J lost 5 bases, and 4 bases stayed unmatched. The CDR3 region is CATTGLADNEQFF. DNA for the CDR3: TGTGCCACTACGGGACTAGCGGACAATGAGCAGTTCTTC.

The V call is TRBV7-2, the J call TRBJ1-1; TRBD1 matches 9 bases. With V trimmed by 4 bases and J by 6 bases, 6 bases remained unmatched. CDR3 length: 14 residues. The V gene's germline CDR1 is SGHTA and CDR2 FQGNSA. The CDR3 DNA sequence: TGTGCCAGCAGCTCGGACAGGGGAGGTTCTGAAGCTTTCTTT. Amino acid sequence: CASSSDRGGSEAFF.

The chain is built from TRBV27 and TRBJ2-4, with D maybe TRBD2 (5 bases). Germline values: CDR1 MNHEY, CDR2 SMNVEV (reference sequence). The CDR3 has 16 residues. Trimming removed 8 bases from V and 0 bases from J, with 17 bases in between. The CDR3 loop is CASPWIRGLAKNIQYF. The CDR3 DNA reads TGTGCCAGCCCTTGGATCAGAGGACTAGCCAAAAACATTCAGTACTTC.

The rearrangement joins TRBV30 to TRBJ1-4, with D perhaps TRBD1 (5 bases). Germline V lookup: CDR1 GTSNPN, CDR2 SVGIG (reference sequence). V was cut by 5 bases and J by 6 bases, with 22 bases left in between. The CDR3 spans 16 residues. The CDR3 sequence is CAWAAGRPMMDEKLFF. CDR3 coding DNA: TGTGCCTGGGCCGCGGGACGGCCTATGATGGATGAAAAACTGTTTTTT.

CDR3: CASSIPGGSYNEQFF. CDR3 nucleotide sequence: TGTGCCAGCAGCATCCCGGGGGGTTCCTACAATGAGCAGTTCTTC. The genes are TRBV7-8 and TRBJ2-1, with 7 positions matching TRBD2. CDR3 length: 15 amino acids. Germline trimming cut 5 bases from V and 1 base from J; bases unmatched to any gene: 5. Germline lookup yields CDR1 SGHVS and CDR2 FQNEAQ.

The chain uses TRBV6-1 and TRBJ1-1; 10 bases are a match to TRBD1. Germline CDR1 and CDR2: MNHNS and SASEGT. The length of the CDR3 is 14 residues. V gave up 4 bases and J gave up 8 bases; unmatched junction bases: 7. Here the CDR3 DNA reads TGTGCCAGCAGTGTGGACAGGGGGGAGGGCGAAGCTTTCTTT. Translated, it gives CASSVDRGEGEAFF.

The rearrangement links TRBV5-6 to TRBJ1-2; 11 bases agree with TRBD1. The V gene's germline CDR1 is SGHDT and CDR2 YYEEEE. The trim removed 2 bases at V and 8 bases at J, leaving 11 bases unmatched. There are 16 residues in the CDR3. The CDR3 DNA sequence: TGTGCCAGCAGCTTCGGAGCGAGGACAGGGGGCGGCGGCTACACCTTC. This encodes CASSFGARTGGGGYTF.